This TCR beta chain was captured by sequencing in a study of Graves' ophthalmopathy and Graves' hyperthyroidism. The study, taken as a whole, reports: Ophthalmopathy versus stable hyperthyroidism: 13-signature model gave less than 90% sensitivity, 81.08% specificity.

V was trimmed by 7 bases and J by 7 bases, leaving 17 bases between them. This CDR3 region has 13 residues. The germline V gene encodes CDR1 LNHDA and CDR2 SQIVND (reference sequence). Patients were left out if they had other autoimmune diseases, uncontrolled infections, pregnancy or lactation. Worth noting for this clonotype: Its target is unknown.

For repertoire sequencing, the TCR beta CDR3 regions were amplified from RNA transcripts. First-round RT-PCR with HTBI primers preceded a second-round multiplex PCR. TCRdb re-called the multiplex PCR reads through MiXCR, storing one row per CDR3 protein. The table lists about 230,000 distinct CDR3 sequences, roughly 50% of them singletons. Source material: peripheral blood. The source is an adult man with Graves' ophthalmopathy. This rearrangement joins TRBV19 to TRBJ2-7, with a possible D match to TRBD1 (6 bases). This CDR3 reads CASTPPGAEEQYF. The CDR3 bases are TGTGCCAGTACCCCCCCAGGGGCAGAGGAGCAGTACTTC.